The present entry profiles one T cell receptor beta chain with its context. Its specificity is not known. The data are from a study of cytomegalovirus exposure and HLA in healthy donors. There are 16 residues in the CDR3. Germline loops: CDR1 SGHKS, CDR2 YYEKEE (reference sequence). With V trimmed by 5 bases and J by 3 bases, 13 bases remained unmatched. The PCR contained 60 Vbeta and 13 Jbeta primers. Profiling relied on immunoSEQ multiplex PCR, and the TCRdb table lists in-frame clones only, not all of them. The profile covers around 130,000 clones, with 77% appearing a single time and less than 6% taken by the ten largest. Study results and limitations: Sequencing likely produced, as an artifact, a cluster of highly shared sequence variants. Reports showed the classifier diagnosing cytomegalovirus status with high specificity and sensitivity. Reportedly, HLA-A and HLA-B alleles of most subjects were accurately predicted from TCR beta.

The sample consisted of PBMCs. The rearrangement joins TRBV5-5 to TRBJ2-7, with 8 nucleotides matching TRBD2. The sequence derives from a man between 18 and 29 years old in good health and CMV-seropositive. The CDR3 coding sequence is TGTGCCAGCAGTCCTCCGAAAGTAGCGGGACGCTACGAGCAGTACTTC. Its translation is CASSPPKVAGRYEQYF.